This T cell receptor beta chain was found in a study of shared clonotypes between healthy human individuals. Trimming left V 8 bases short and J 6 bases short, with 10 bases between. Germline values: CDR1 MDHEN, CDR2 SYDVKM. This CDR3 comprises 11 residues. The assay ran at deep level. Profiling relied on immunoSEQ multiplex PCR, and the TCRdb table lists in-frame clones only, not all of them. This table holds roughly 1,100,000 clones, 65% to 75% found once. Sequencing was performed on memory CD4+ T cells sorted from blood. Specified subset: CD45RA-negative fraction. This receptor was taken from a man aged 18-30 years in good health. This sequence joins TRBV28 and TRBJ1-1, with D maybe TRBD1 (6 bases). DNA for the CDR3: TGTGCCAGCCAACAGGGCTCTGAAGCTTTCTTT. Its protein is CASQQGSEAFF.